The source of this T cell receptor (beta chain) is a study of T-cell reconstitution after alpha-beta-depleted transplantation in children. This CDR3 has 14 amino acids. The ends lost 8 bases at V and 5 bases at J; junction bases unmatched: 5. Germline loops: CDR1 SNHLY, CDR2 FYNNEI. Molecular barcoding with unique molecular identifiers was used for the TCRbeta library. TCRdb called the PCR reads again in MiXCR, with one record for every CDR3 protein. The sample carries around 800,000 distinct CDR3 sequences, 15% to 20% recorded once. This clonotype was found a few times. J is TRBJ2-1 and V is TRBV2; 11 nucleotides line up with TRBD2. The source of this sequence is a male patient younger than 18 who had a stem cell transplant for acute lymphoblastic leukemia, so the T cells may come from the graft donor. The sequences come from PBMCs, mostly from graft donor cells, collected 360 days after TCRalphabeta/CD19-depleted stem cell transplant. As DNA, the CDR3 is TGTGCCAGCCAAGGACTAGCGGGCAACAATGAGCAGTTCTTC. Protein sequence: CASQGLAGNNEQFF.